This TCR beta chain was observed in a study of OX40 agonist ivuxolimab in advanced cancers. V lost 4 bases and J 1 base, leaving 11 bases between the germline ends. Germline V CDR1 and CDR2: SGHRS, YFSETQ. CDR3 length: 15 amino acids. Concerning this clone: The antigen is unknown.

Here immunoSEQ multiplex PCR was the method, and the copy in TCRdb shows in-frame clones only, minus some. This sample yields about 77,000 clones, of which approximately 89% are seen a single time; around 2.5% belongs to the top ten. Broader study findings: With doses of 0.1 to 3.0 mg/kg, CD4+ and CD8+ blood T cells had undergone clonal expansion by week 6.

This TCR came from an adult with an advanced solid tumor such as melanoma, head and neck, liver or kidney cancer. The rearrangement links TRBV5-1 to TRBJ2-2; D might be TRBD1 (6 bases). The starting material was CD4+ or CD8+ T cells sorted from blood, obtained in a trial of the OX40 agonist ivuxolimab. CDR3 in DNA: TGCGCCAGCAGCCGGGACATCCAGAACACCGGGGAGCTGTTTTTT. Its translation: CASSRDIQNTGELFF. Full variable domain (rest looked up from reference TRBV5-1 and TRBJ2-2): KAGVTQTPRYLIKTRGQQVTLSCSPISGHRSVSWYQQTPGQGLQFLFEYFSETQRNKGNFPGRFSGRQFSNSRSEMNVSTLELGDSALYLCASSRDIQNTGELFFGEGSRLTVL.